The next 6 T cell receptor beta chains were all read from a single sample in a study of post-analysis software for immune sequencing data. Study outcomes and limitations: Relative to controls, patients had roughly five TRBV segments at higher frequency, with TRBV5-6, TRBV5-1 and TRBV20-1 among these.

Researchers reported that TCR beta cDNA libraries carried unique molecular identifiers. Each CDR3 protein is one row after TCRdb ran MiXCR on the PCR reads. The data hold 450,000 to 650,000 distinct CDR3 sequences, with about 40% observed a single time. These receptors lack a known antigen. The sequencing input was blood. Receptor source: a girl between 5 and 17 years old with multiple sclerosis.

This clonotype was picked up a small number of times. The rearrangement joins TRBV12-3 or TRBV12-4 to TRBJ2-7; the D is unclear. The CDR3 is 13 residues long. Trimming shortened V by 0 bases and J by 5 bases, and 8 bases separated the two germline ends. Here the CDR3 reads CASSLARANEQYF. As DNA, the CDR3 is TGTGCCAGCAGTTTAGCGCGAGCTAACGAGCAGTACTTC.

The CDR3 DNA is TGTGCCACCAGCAGGCAGGAGAACACTGAAGCTTTCTTT. The encoded protein is CATSRQENTEAFF. The chain links TRBV15 to TRBJ1-1; no clear D gene. CDR1 LNHNV and CDR2 YYDKDF come from the germline V gene (reference sequence). The germline V and J ends were trimmed by 3 bases and 1 base, with 6 bases remaining between them. The CDR3 is 13 amino acids.

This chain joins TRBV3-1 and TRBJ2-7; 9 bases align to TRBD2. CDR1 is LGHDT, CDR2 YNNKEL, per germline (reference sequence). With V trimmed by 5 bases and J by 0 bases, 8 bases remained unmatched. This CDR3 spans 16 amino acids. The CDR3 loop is CASSFSAGGDSYEQYF. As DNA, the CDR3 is TGTGCCAGCAGCTTTTCGGCGGGAGGGGACTCCTACGAGCAGTACTTC.

The CDR3: CASRERSSGANVLTF. In nucleotides, the CDR3 is TGTGCCAGCAGAGAGCGGAGCTCTGGGGCCAACGTCCTGACTTTC. The chain recombines TRBV2 with TRBJ2-6; TRBD2 might be the D (5 bases). This CDR3 is built from 15 residues. Germline V gene data show CDR1 as SNHLY and CDR2 as FYNNEI. Deletions cut 6 bases from V and 0 bases from J, with 9 bases between.

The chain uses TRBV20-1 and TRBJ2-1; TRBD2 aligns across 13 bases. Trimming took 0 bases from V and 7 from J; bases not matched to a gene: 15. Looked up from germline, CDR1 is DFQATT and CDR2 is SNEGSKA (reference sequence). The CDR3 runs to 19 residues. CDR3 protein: CSARDPNPGTSGRANEQFF. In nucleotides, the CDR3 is TGCAGTGCTAGAGACCCTAACCCGGGAACTAGCGGGAGGGCAAATGAGCAGTTCTTC.

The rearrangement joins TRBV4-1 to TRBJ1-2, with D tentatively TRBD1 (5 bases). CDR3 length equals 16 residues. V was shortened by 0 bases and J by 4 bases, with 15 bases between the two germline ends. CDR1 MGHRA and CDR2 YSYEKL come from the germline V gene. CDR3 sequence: CASSQEAKGQGYGYTF. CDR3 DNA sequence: TGCGCCAGCAGCCAAGAGGCTAAGGGGCAAGGCTATGGCTACACCTTC.